Each of the 31 T cell receptor beta chains below was sequenced from the same sample in a study of cytomegalovirus exposure and HLA in healthy donors. PCR involved 60 Vbeta and 13 Jbeta primers. Profiling relied on immunoSEQ multiplex PCR, and the TCRdb table lists in-frame clones only, not all of them. Among 150,000 to 200,000 clones, around four fifths were seen once, and the ten largest hold 1.3% to 1.5%. Sequencing was carried out using PBMCs. The receptors here all came from a woman aged 30 to 39 in good health and CMV-seronegative.

The genes are TRBV27 and TRBJ2-1; TRBD1 matches 9 bases. The CDR3 is 15 residues long. The V segment lost 1 base and the J segment 9 bases; nucleotides outside the gene matches: 7. CDR1 and CDR2 (germline): MNHEY, SMNVEV (reference sequence). In DNA form, the CDR3 reads TGTGCCAGCAGTTTATTGGGACAGGGCACGGGTGAGCAGTTCTTC. Residues: CASSLLGQGTGEQFF.

The V and J genes are TRBV13 and TRBJ2-1; TRBD2 is a possible D gene (5 bases). Germline V lookup: CDR1 PRHDT, CDR2 FYEKMQ (reference sequence). This CDR3 contains 15 residues. Trimming pared 5 bases from V and 6 bases from J, leaving 17 bases between. CDR3 DNA sequence: TGTGCCAGCAGCCGACTATATGGAACATCCAATGAGCAGTTCTTC. Its protein is CASSRLYGTSNEQFF.

This clone turned up a few times. The chain recombines TRBV4-1 with TRBJ2-7, with a weak D call TRBD1 (5 bases). Trimming cost V 0 bases and J 1 base, with 10 bases left between them. The CDR3 contains 15 residues. CDR1 is MGHRA and CDR2 is YSYEKL in the germline V gene. CDR3 DNA sequence: TGCGCCAGCAGCCAAGAGGGCGACAGATCCTACGAGCAGTACTTC. Amino acids: CASSQEGDRSYEQYF.

This rearrangement joins TRBV7-8 to TRBJ1-3, with TRBD1 matching over 7 bases. Germline lookup yields CDR1 SGHVS and CDR2 FQNEAQ. The CDR3 is 14 amino acids. Trimming removed 5 bases from V and 5 bases from J; junction bases left unmatched: 6. DNA for the CDR3: TGTGCCAGCAGCCCTACAGGGGATCGAAACACCATATATTTT. Protein product: CASSPTGDRNTIYF.

V and J are TRBV5-1 and TRBJ2-7; 13 bases line up with TRBD2. Unmatched junction bases numbered 7, after V lost 4 bases and J lost 6 bases. This CDR3 is built from 15 residues. Per the germline V gene, CDR1 is SGHRS and CDR2 is YFSETQ. CDR3 bases: TGCGCCAGCAGCAAAACTAGCGGGGGGGCCCTCGAGCAGTACTTC. Protein product: CASSKTSGGALEQYF. Full variable domain (remainder filled in from reference TRBV5-1 and TRBJ2-7): KAGVTQTPRYLIKTRGQQVTLSCSPISGHRSVSWYQQTPGQGLQFLFEYFSETQRNKGNFPGRFSGRQFSNSRSEMNVSTLELGDSALYLCASSKTSGGALEQYFGPGTRLTVT.

The J gene is TRBJ1-4, the V gene TRBV7-9; 8 bases are shared with TRBD1. Germline V gene data show CDR1 as SEHNR and CDR2 as FQNEAQ (reference sequence). With V trimmed by 3 bases and J by 8 bases, 5 bases remained unmatched. The CDR3 loop spans 14 amino acids. This CDR3 is CASSLGTGPEKLFF. As DNA, the CDR3 is TGTGCCAGCAGCTTGGGGACAGGCCCCGAAAAACTGTTTTTT.

This chain joins TRBV10-3 and TRBJ1-1; D ambiguous. The germline gives CDR1 ENHRY, CDR2 SYGVKD. Between the trimmed V and J ends, which lost 5 bases and 5 bases, there was a span of 12 bases. CDR3 length equals 13 residues. CDR3: CAISPAAFTEAFF. For the CDR3, the DNA is TGTGCCATCAGTCCGGCAGCGTTTACTGAAGCTTTCTTT.

The chain employs TRBV6-6 and TRBJ1-6; 7 bases fit TRBD1. Germline V gene lookup returns CDR1 MNHNY and CDR2 SVGAGI (reference sequence). This CDR3 has 15 residues. After removal of 2 bases from V and 7 bases from J, the junction contained 5 bases not matched to a gene. The CDR3 DNA sequence: TGTGCCAGCAGTTACAGGGACAGTAACAATTCACCCCTCCACTTT. Amino acids: CASSYRDSNNSPLHF.

This clone was observed a handful of times. The chain couples TRBV5-1 to TRBJ2-4; 9 bases agree with TRBD1. The CDR3 is made up of 15 amino acids. Germline assignment: CDR1 SGHRS and CDR2 YFSETQ. Germline trimming cut 3 bases from V and 7 bases from J; bases unmatched to any gene: 8. CDR3 in DNA: TGCGCCAGCAGCTATGGTGGGACAGGGAAGAACATTCAGTACTTC. Residues: CASSYGGTGKNIQYF.

The sample holds a few counts of this clone. CDR3: CAWSGGDNQPQHF. The CDR3 DNA is TGTGCCTGGAGTGGCGGGGACAATCAGCCCCAGCATTTT. V usage is TRBV30 and J usage is TRBJ1-5, with D uncertain. The CDR3 is 13 residues long. Germline loops: CDR1 GTSNPN, CDR2 SVGIG (reference sequence). V was shortened by 1 base and J by 3 bases, with 7 bases between the two germline ends.

The V call is TRBV6-1, the J call TRBJ2-7; D ambiguous. Trimming took off 4 bases at V and 4 bases at J, with 5 bases between the two ends. The V gene's germline CDR1 is MNHNS and CDR2 SASEGT. This CDR3 has 11 residues. The CDR3 nucleotides are TGTGCCAGCAGTGTTGTATACGAGCAGTACTTC. This codes for CASSVVYEQYF.

The chain couples TRBV6-1 to TRBJ1-6, with 7 positions matching TRBD1. Germline CDR1 and CDR2: MNHNS and SASEGT. The CDR3 sequence is 15 residues long. V was clipped by 3 bases and J by 5 bases; unmatched bases: 4. The CDR3 spells CASSEQGQHNSPLHF. Here the CDR3 DNA reads TGTGCCAGCAGTGAGCAGGGACAGCATAATTCACCCCTCCACTTT.

This clone was counted between two and nine times. The chain has TRBV18 and TRBJ2-7; 9 bases align to TRBD1. V dropped 6 bases and J dropped 3; count of bases not matched to a gene: 12. CDR3 length: 16 residues. Germline V gene data show CDR1 as KGHSH and CDR2 as LQKENI. CDR3 DNA: TGTGCCAGCTCCCCCGTAGGGGGACAGGGTGGCTACGAGCAGTACTTC. As protein: CASSPVGGQGGYEQYF.

The chain couples TRBV10-3 to TRBJ1-5, with unresolved D. The CDR3 totals 13 residues. From germline, CDR1 is ENHRY and CDR2 SYGVKD. V dropped 10 bases and J dropped 4 bases, with 14 bases sitting between them. The CDR3 is CATTRETNQPQHF. The DNA for the CDR3 is TGTGCCACTACCCGGGAGACAAATCAGCCCCAGCATTTT.

The chain links TRBV7-9 to TRBJ1-1; no reliable D call. CDR3 length equals 13 residues. The ends were cut back, 1 base at V and 6 bases at J, with 9 bases in the middle. From germline, CDR1 is SEHNR and CDR2 FQNEAQ (reference sequence). The CDR3 loop is CASSLVLGSEAFF. The DNA for the CDR3 is TGTGCCAGCAGCTTAGTTTTGGGCTCTGAAGCTTTCTTT.

The chain uses TRBV5-1 and TRBJ1-5; D is perhaps TRBD1 (6 bases). The CDR3 loop spans 15 amino acids. Trimming took 4 bases from V and 5 from J, leaving 16 bases between them. The V gene's germline CDR1 is SGHRS and CDR2 YFSETQ. The CDR3 bases are TGCGCCAGCAGCCCGGACAGCCTCGGCGATCAGCCCCAGCATTTT. Its translation is CASSPDSLGDQPQHF.

The CDR3 spells CAHRGGQGYTEAFF. Written as DNA, the CDR3 is TGTGCCCACAGGGGGGGGCAGGGCTACACTGAAGCTTTCTTT. The chain is built from TRBV6-1 and TRBJ1-1; TRBD1 matches 8 bases. The junction had 11 bases not matched to a gene; V was cut back by 11 bases and J by 3 bases. The CDR3 runs to 14 residues. CDR1 and CDR2 from the germline V gene are MNHNS and SASEGT.

This clone was seen only a few times. The chain employs TRBV9 and TRBJ2-1; 7 bases agree with TRBD2. Germline CDR1 reads SGDLS; CDR2 reads YYNGEE. The CDR3 is 14 residues long. V lost 4 bases to trimming and J lost 2 bases; unmatched junction nucleotides: 3. Written as DNA, the CDR3 is TGTGCCAGCAGCACTGGGGGGGCCTACAATGAGCAGTTCTTC. This gives the protein CASSTGGAYNEQFF.

The chain employs TRBV7-6 and TRBJ2-3; no clear D gene. The CDR3 totals 13 residues. The germline V gene has CDR1 SGHVS and CDR2 FNYEAQ. The germline V and J ends were trimmed by 0 bases and 6 bases, with 7 bases remaining between them. The CDR3: CASSLARPDTQYF. CDR3 in DNA: TGTGCCAGCAGCTTAGCGAGGCCTGATACGCAGTATTTT.

The V gene is TRBV6-6, the J gene TRBJ1-1; unclear D gene. V lost 7 bases to trimming and J lost 0 bases, with 9 bases between them. The germline V gene encodes CDR1 MNHNY and CDR2 SVGAGI (reference sequence). The CDR3 length is 13 residues. The CDR3 DNA reads as TGTGCCAGCACCCATGTCCTGAACACTGAAGCTTTCTTT. It is translated as CASTHVLNTEAFF.

The chain employs TRBV2 and TRBJ2-7, with 7 bases matching TRBD1. Germline V gene lookup returns CDR1 SNHLY and CDR2 FYNNEI. The CDR3 runs 14 residues. With 8 bases clipped from V and 2 bases from J, the junction kept 9 bases outside the gene matches. CDR3 loop: CASCLNRGPYEQYF. The CDR3 DNA sequence: TGTGCCAGCTGTCTAAACAGGGGCCCCTACGAGCAGTACTTC.

This chain links TRBV7-8 with TRBJ1-2; D is unresolved. The ends were cut back, 5 bases at V and 8 bases at J, with 15 bases in the middle. This CDR3 has 13 amino acids. CDR1 and CDR2 (germline): SGHVS, FQNEAQ. The CDR3 DNA follows: TGTGCCAGCAGCCGACTGGCTACGGGAGGCTACACCTTC. This sequence encodes CASSRLATGGYTF.

The chain links TRBV2 to TRBJ1-4; 8 bases are a match to TRBD1. Germline V gene lookup returns CDR1 SNHLY and CDR2 FYNNEI. The ends lost 4 bases at V and 8 bases at J; junction bases unmatched: 12. The CDR3 is made up of 16 amino acids. The CDR3 reads CASSGPQGTGGEKLFF. CDR3 DNA sequence: TGTGCCAGCAGTGGCCCCCAGGGGACAGGAGGAGAAAAACTGTTTTTT. Looking up the rest from reference TRBV2 and TRBJ1-4 gives the full variable domain: EPEVTQTPSHQVTQMGQEVILRCVPISNHLYFYWYRQILGQKVEFLVSFYNNEISEKSEIFDDQFSVERPDGSNFTLKIRSTKLEDSAMYFCASSGPQGTGGEKLFFGSGTQLSVL.

The chain recombines TRBV30 with TRBJ1-2, with D perhaps matching TRBD1 (5 bases). Trimming shortened V by 2 bases and J by 5 bases, and 9 bases separated the two germline ends. Germline lookup yields CDR1 GTSNPN and CDR2 SVGIG (reference sequence). This CDR3 region has 12 residues. The CDR3 spells CAWSQEGYGYTF. The CDR3 region has the DNA TGTGCCTGGAGTCAGGAGGGGTATGGCTACACCTTC.

The chain carries TRBV2 and TRBJ2-7; 11 bases line up with TRBD2. This CDR3 spans 15 amino acids. V shed 4 bases and J 0 bases; nucleotides not matched to a gene: 2. From germline, CDR1 is SNHLY and CDR2 FYNNEI. The CDR3 nucleotides are TGTGCCAGCAGTGTTACTAGCGGGGGCTCCTACGAGCAGTACTTC. As protein: CASSVTSGGSYEQYF. Looking up the rest from reference TRBV2 and TRBJ2-7 gives the full variable domain: EPEVTQTPSHQVTQMGQEVILRCVPISNHLYFYWYRQILGQKVEFLVSFYNNEISEKSEIFDDQFSVERPDGSNFTLKIRSTKLEDSAMYFCASSVTSGGSYEQYFGPGTRLTVT.

In DNA form, the CDR3 reads TGTGCCAGCAGTTACCAGTTGAAGACAGGGACCGAGCAGTACTTC. Encoded protein: CASSYQLKTGTEQYF. The chain joins TRBV6-6 to TRBJ2-7; 7 bases are shared with TRBD1. The CDR3 extends over 15 amino acids. The trim removed 2 bases at V and 6 bases at J, leaving 10 bases unmatched. From germline, CDR1 is MNHNY and CDR2 SVGAGI (reference sequence).

The V and J genes are TRBV6-5 and TRBJ1-1; 7 nucleotides align to TRBD1. Trimming removed 2 bases from V and 1 base from J; junction bases left unmatched: 7. CDR3 size: 16 residues. Germline V gene lookup returns CDR1 MNHEY and CDR2 SVGAGI. This CDR3 reads CASSYGGTASNTEAFF. DNA of the CDR3: TGTGCCAGCAGTTACGGGGGGACAGCTTCGAACACTGAAGCTTTCTTT.

The chain has TRBV6-5 and TRBJ2-5; 9 bases fit TRBD2. V was clipped by 0 bases and J by 2 bases; unmatched bases: 4. The CDR3 contains 16 residues. Germline CDR1 reads MNHEY; CDR2 reads SVGAGI. CDR3 in DNA: TGTGCCAGCAGTTACTCCAGCGGGGGGTTACAAGAGACCCAGTACTTC. It specifies CASSYSSGGLQETQYF.

This clone was seen a single time. This sequence joins TRBV5-1 and TRBJ1-2; weak D call: TRBD1 (5 bases). From germline, CDR1 is SGHRS and CDR2 YFSETQ. This CDR3 comprises 13 residues. Trimming pared 0 bases from V and 8 bases from J, leaving 11 bases between. The CDR3: CASSLDGQGGYTF. The CDR3 nucleotides are TGCGCCAGCAGCTTGGATGGACAAGGCGGCTACACCTTC.

This chain links TRBV2 with TRBJ1-2; D gene ambiguous. The CDR3 spans 15 residues. CDR1 and CDR2 (germline): SNHLY, FYNNEI. Trimming left V 0 bases short and J 3 bases short, with 11 bases between. CDR3 sequence reads: CASSEALGDYYGYTF. For the CDR3, the DNA is TGTGCCAGCAGTGAAGCGCTGGGAGATTACTATGGCTACACCTTC.

CDR3 in DNA: TGTGCCAGCGCTTATAGGGGAGATTTTTCCGGGACAGGGAATGGCTACACCTTC. Its protein product is CASAYRGDFSGTGNGYTF. The chain uses TRBV7-9 and TRBJ1-2; TRBD1 agrees at 9 bases. There are 18 residues in the CDR3. Per germline, CDR1 SEHNR and CDR2 FQNEAQ (reference sequence). V trimming: 8 bases; J trimming: 6 bases; junction bases outside the gene matches: 22.